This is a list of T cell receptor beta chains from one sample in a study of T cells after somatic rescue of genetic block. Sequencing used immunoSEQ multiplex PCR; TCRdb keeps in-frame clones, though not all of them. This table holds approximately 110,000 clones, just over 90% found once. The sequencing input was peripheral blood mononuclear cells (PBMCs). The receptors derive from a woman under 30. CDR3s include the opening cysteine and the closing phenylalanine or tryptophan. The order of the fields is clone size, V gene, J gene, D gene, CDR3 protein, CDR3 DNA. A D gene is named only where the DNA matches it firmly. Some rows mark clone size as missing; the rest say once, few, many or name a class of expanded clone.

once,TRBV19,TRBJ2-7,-,CASSTLFDYEQYF,TGTGCCAGTAGTACCCTGTTTGATTACGAGCAGTACTTC
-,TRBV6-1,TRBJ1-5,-,CASSGWNKGINQPQHF,TGTGCCAGCAGTGGATGGAACAAGGGGATAAATCAGCCCCAGCATTTT
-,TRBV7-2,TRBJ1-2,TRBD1,CASSFGGTGAINDYGYTF,TGTGCCAGCAGCTTTGGGGGGACAGGGGCAATAAATGACTATGGCTACACCTTC
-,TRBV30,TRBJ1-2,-,CAWSVSAGYTF,TGTGCCTGGAGTGTAAGCGCGGGCTACACCTTC
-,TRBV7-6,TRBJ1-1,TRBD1,CASSPRTGGNTEAFF,TGTGCCAGCAGCCCCCGGACAGGGGGGAACACTGAAGCTTTCTTT
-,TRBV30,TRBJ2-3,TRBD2,CAWRVAGGHTQYF,TGTGCCTGGAGAGTAGCGGGGGGGCATACGCAGTATTTT
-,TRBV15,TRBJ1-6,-,CATSPPGGRNSPLHF,TGTGCCACCAGCCCCCCGGGGGGTAGGAATTCACCCCTCCACTTT
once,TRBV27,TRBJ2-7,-,CASRLQETSYEQYF,TGTGCCAGCAGGCTTCAGGAGACCTCCTACGAGCAGTACTTC
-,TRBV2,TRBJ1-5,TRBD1,CASSEGQGAGNQPQHF,TGTGCCAGCAGTGAAGGACAGGGGGCGGGCAATCAGCCCCAGCATTTT
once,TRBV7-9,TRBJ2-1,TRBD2,CASNPWRGGNNEQFF,TGTGCCAGCAACCCCTGGCGGGGGGGAAACAATGAGCAGTTCTTC
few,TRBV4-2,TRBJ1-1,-,CASSQVGGTTEAFF,TGTGCCAGCAGCCAAGTAGGAGGGACTACTGAAGCTTTCTTT
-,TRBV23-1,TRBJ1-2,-,CASSHPTGNYGYTF,TGCGCCAGCAGTCACCCCACAGGGAACTATGGCTACACCTTC
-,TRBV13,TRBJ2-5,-,CASSLIDGGETQYF,TGTGCCAGCAGCCTTATTGACGGCGGAGAGACCCAGTACTTC
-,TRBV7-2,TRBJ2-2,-,CASSLYGGAGELFF,TGTGCCAGCAGCCTTTACGGGGGAGCCGGGGAGCTGTTTTTT
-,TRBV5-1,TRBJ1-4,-,CASSLDGADEKLFF,TGCGCCAGCAGCTTGGACGGGGCCGACGAAAAACTGTTTTTT
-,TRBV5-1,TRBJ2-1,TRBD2,CASSPLTGGAGEQFF,TGCGCCAGCAGCCCCTTGACGGGGGGGGCTGGGGAGCAGTTCTTC
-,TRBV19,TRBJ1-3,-,CASSTPEGNTIYF,TGTGCCAGTAGTACGCCGGAGGGAAACACCATATATTTT
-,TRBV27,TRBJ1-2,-,CASSFNSHYGYTF,TGTGCCAGCAGTTTCAACAGCCACTATGGCTACACCTTC
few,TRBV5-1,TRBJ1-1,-,CASSLGGWGPAFF,TGCGCCAGCAGCTTAGGGGGTTGGGGGCCAGCTTTCTTT
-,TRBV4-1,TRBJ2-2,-,CASSQVRGNTGELFF,TGCGCCAGCAGCCAAGTGAGGGGGAACACCGGGGAGCTGTTTTTT
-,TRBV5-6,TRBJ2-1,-,CASSHGVDGGLPYNEQFF,TGTGCCAGCAGCCACGGCGTTGACGGGGGGCTACCATACAATGAGCAGTTCTTC
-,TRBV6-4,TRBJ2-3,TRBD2,CASSVLAGGSTDTQYF,TGTGCCAGCAGTGTTCTAGCGGGGGGCAGCACAGATACGCAGTATTTT
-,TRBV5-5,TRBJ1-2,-,CASSYEPNYGYTF,TGTGCCAGCAGTTACGAACCTAACTATGGCTACACCTTC
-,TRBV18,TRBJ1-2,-,CASSPTDVYGYTF,TGTGCCAGCTCACCCACAGATGTCTATGGCTACACCTTC
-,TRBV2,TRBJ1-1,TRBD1,CASSRDREAFF,TGTGCCAGCAGTCGGGACAGGGAAGCTTTCTTT
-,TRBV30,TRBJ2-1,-,CAWEDTITYNEQFF,TGTGCCTGGGAAGACACAATTACCTACAATGAGCAGTTCTTC
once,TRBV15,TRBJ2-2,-,CATSKARGGELFF,TGTGCCACCAGCAAGGCGCGGGGCGGGGAGCTGTTTTTT
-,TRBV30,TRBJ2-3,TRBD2,CAWTSSGGTDTQYF,TGTGCCTGGACTTCTAGCGGGGGAACAGATACGCAGTATTTT
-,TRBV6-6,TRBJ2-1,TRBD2,CASSLGLAGANEQFF,TGTGCCAGCAGTCTGGGACTAGCGGGAGCCAATGAGCAGTTCTTC
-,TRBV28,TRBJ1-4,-,CASGDNEKLFF,TGTGCCAGCGGAGATAATGAAAAACTGTTTTTT
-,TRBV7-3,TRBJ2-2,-,CASSSDTAGELFF,TGTGCCAGCAGCTCCGACACTGCCGGGGAGCTGTTTTTT
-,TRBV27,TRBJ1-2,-,CASSLSTDSYGYTF,TGTGCCAGCAGTTTATCGACAGACTCCTATGGCTACACCTTC
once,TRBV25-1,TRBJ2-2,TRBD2,CASSDLSGGATGELFF,TGTGCCAGCAGTGATCTCAGCGGGGGGGCCACCGGGGAGCTGTTTTTT
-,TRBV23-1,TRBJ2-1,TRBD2,CASSQSGQVPQGYLAGAYNEQFF,TGCGCCAGCAGTCAATCGGGGCAGGTGCCCCAGGGGTATCTAGCGGGGGCATACAATGAGCAGTTCTTC
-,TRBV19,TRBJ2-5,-,CASSTRGWRGSETQYF,TGTGCCAGTAGTACGAGGGGTTGGAGGGGCTCAGAGACCCAGTACTTC
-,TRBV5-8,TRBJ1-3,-,CASSLEAGNTIYF,TGTGCCAGCAGCTTGGAAGCGGGAAACACCATATATTTT
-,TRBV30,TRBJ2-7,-,CAWTRSGHEQYF,TGTGCCTGGACTCGGTCGGGCCACGAGCAGTACTTC
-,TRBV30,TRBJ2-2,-,CAGKAPRNTGELFF,TGTGCCGGGAAGGCCCCCAGGAACACCGGGGAGCTGTTTTTT
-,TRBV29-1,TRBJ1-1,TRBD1,CSVGTPGDRNTEAFF,TGCAGCGTGGGAACTCCAGGGGACAGGAACACTGAAGCTTTCTTT
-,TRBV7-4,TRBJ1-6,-,CASSREGGSPLHF,TGTGCCAGCAGCAGAGAGGGGGGTTCACCCCTCCACTTT
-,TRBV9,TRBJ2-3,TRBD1,CASSVGGQGALGADTQYF,TGTGCCAGCAGCGTAGGTGGACAGGGGGCCCTCGGCGCAGATACGCAGTATTTT
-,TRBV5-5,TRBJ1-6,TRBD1,CASSASVTGGGSPLHF,TGTGCCAGCAGCGCCTCGGTGACAGGGGGCGGTTCACCCCTCCACTTT
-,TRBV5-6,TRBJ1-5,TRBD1,CASSFASTGDGQPQHF,TGTGCCAGCAGCTTTGCCTCGACAGGGGATGGTCAGCCCCAGCATTTT
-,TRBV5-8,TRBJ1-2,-,CASSLGSTRSNYGYTF,TGTGCCAGCAGCTTGGGCAGTACACGATCTAACTATGGCTACACCTTC
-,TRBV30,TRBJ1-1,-,CAWSVVGWGNTEAFF,TGCGCCTGGAGTGTCGTAGGTTGGGGGAACACTGAAGCTTTCTTT
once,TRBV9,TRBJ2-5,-,CASSAEVQETQYF,TGTGCCAGCAGCGCAGAAGTCCAAGAGACCCAGTACTTC
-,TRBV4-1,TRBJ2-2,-,CASSQWTELTGELFF,TGCGCCAGCAGCCAATGGACCGAACTCACCGGGGAGCTGTTTTTT
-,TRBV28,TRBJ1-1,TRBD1,CASSLISTGVNTEAFF,TGTGCCAGCAGTCTTATCTCTACAGGGGTTAACACTGAAGCTTTCTTT
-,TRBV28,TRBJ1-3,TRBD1,CASSGGTAGNTIYF,TGTGCCAGCAGTGGCGGGACAGCTGGAAACACCATATATTTT
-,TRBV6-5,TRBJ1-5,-,CASARLGAGQPQHF,TGTGCCAGCGCCCGACTAGGGGCGGGGCAGCCCCAGCATTTT
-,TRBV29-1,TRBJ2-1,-,CSVEDRRQIEQFF,TGCAGCGTTGAAGATCGGCGACAGATTGAGCAGTTCTTC
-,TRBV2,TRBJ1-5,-,CASSADQPQHF,TGTGCCAGCAGTGCTGATCAGCCCCAGCATTTT
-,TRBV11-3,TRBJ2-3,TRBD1,CASSGRQGMGTDTQYF,TGTGCCAGCAGCGGACGACAGGGAATGGGAACAGATACGCAGTATTTT
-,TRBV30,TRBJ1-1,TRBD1,CAWSAGTGAFF,TGTGCCTGGAGTGCCGGGACAGGAGCTTTCTTT
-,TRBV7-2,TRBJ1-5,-,CASSLGTVGQPQHF,TGTGCCAGCAGCTTAGGGACAGTAGGGCAGCCCCAGCATTTT